This T cell receptor (beta chain) was identified during a study of control samples from healthy donors and cancer patients. Method: immunoSEQ multiplex PCR; TCRdb's copy keeps in-frame clones and lacks some. The sample has approximately 230,000 clones, more than 65% seen once. The V gene's germline CDR1 is LNHDA and CDR2 SQIVND (reference sequence). The CDR3 has 15 residues. With V trimmed by 5 bases and J by 2 bases, 7 bases remained unmatched. The source is a woman aged 60-70 years with lung cancer. This sequence joins TRBV19 and TRBJ2-5, with TRBD2 matching over 8 bases. Sequencing was done on a sample of PBMCs. CDR3 coding DNA: TGTGCCAGTAGTTTCCAGGGGACTAGGCAAGAGACCCAGTACTTC. Protein: CASSFQGTRQETQYF. The complete variable domain, with remaining parts taken from reference TRBV19 and TRBJ2-5, reads DGGITQSPKYLFRKEGQNVTLSCEQNLNHDAMYWYRQDPGQGLRLIYYSQIVNDFQKGDIAEGYSVSREKKESFPLTVTSAQKNPTAFYLCASSFQGTRQETQYFGPGTRLLVL.